Each of the 27 T cell receptor beta chains below was sequenced from the same sample in a study of T cell responses to AZD1222 COVID-19 vaccine. Generated by immunoSEQ multiplex PCR, the TCRdb table keeps only in-frame clones and is missing some. The table lists over 95,000 clones, roughly 86% of them singletons, with more than 15% in the top ten. The sequencing used peripheral blood, collected 28 days after the second AZD1222 dose. These receptors originate from an adult who received the AZD1222 COVID-19 vaccine.

This clone was picked up one time. This rearrangement joins TRBV11-2 to TRBJ1-3; tentative D call: TRBD1 (6 bases). CDR1 and CDR2 (germline): SGHAT, FQNNGV. CDR3 length: 15 amino acids. The ends were cut back, 0 bases at V and 6 bases at J, with 12 bases in the middle. The CDR3 loop reads CASSLDGGVVNTIYF. The CDR3, as DNA: TGTGCCAGCAGCTTAGATGGGGGCGTGGTAAACACCATATATTTT.

This clone has just one count. The CDR3 region is CASSLGTLGNTIYF. The CDR3, as DNA: TGTGCCAGCAGCTTAGGGACATTAGGAAACACCATATATTTT. The chain uses TRBV7-9 and TRBJ1-3, with D possibly TRBD1 on 5 matching bases. Germline CDR1 and CDR2: SEHNR and FQNEAQ (reference sequence). This CDR3 is built from 14 residues. V lost 1 base and J 4 bases, leaving 8 bases between the germline ends.

This chain connects TRBV27 to TRBJ2-3; TRBD1 matches 8 bases. The CDR3 covers 16 residues. Germline values: CDR1 MNHEY, CDR2 SMNVEV (reference sequence). V dropped 6 bases and J dropped 2; count of bases not matched to a gene: 10. The CDR3 DNA sequence: TGTGCCAGCAGCGAGAGAGGACAGGGTTACACAGATACGCAGTATTTT. Translation gives CASSERGQGYTDTQYF.

This chain connects TRBV5-1 to TRBJ1-1; TRBD1 agrees at 7 bases. The CDR3 consists of 14 residues. The V segment lost 1 base and the J segment 6 bases; nucleotides outside the gene matches: 6. CDR1 and CDR2 (germline): SGHRS, YFSETQ. CDR3 nucleotide sequence: TGCGCCAGCAGCTTGTCAGGGGGGGCGGCTGAAGCTTTCTTT. Translation: CASSLSGGAAEAFF.

The chain uses TRBV12-3 or TRBV12-4 and TRBJ2-7; 7 nucleotides match TRBD1. The ends lost 3 bases at V and 2 bases at J; junction bases unmatched: 1. The CDR3 has 13 residues. Here the CDR3 DNA reads TGTGCCAGCAGTTTTGGGACAGCCTACGAGCAGTACTTC. This encodes CASSFGTAYEQYF.

This rearrangement joins TRBV6-1 to TRBJ2-1, with D unclear. The CDR3 extends over 13 amino acids. From germline, CDR1 is MNHNS and CDR2 SASEGT. V shed 2 bases and J shed 4 bases, with 6 bases lying between them. The CDR3 nucleotides are TGTGCCAGCAGTGAACTCGTTTACAATGAGCAGTTCTTC. Its translation is CASSELVYNEQFF.

V and J are TRBV3-1 (or the pseudogene TRBV3-2) and TRBJ2-2; the D is unclear. Germline CDR1 is LGHDT and CDR2 is YNNKEL (reference sequence). This CDR3 is built from 16 residues. The ends were cut back, 2 bases at V and 5 bases at J, with 15 bases in the middle. This CDR3 reads CASSQSGAPVTGELFF. The CDR3 nucleotides are TGTGCCAGCAGCCAATCGGGCGCCCCGGTTACCGGGGAGCTGTTTTTT.

The V gene is TRBV30, the J gene TRBJ1-4; unclear D gene. The ends were cut back, 2 bases at V and 10 bases at J, with 8 bases in the middle. In germline, CDR1 is GTSNPN, CDR2 SVGIG (reference sequence). The CDR3 runs 11 residues. The CDR3 loop reads CAWSPLGKLFF. The DNA for the CDR3 is TGTGCCTGGAGTCCGCTCGGAAAACTGTTTTTT.

The chain joins TRBV6-5 to TRBJ1-5; D unresolved. With 5 bases removed from V and 0 bases from J, the gap between germline ends came to 5 bases. This CDR3 is 13 amino acids long. Germline V CDR1 and CDR2: MNHEY, SVGAGI. The CDR3 DNA follows: TGTGCCAGCAGTCTAGTTAGCAATCAGCCCCAGCATTTT. Its translation is CASSLVSNQPQHF.

This clone was found a few times. The chain is built from TRBV6-5 and TRBJ1-1, with D possibly matching TRBD1 (5 bases). Germline values: CDR1 MNHEY, CDR2 SVGAGI. The CDR3 runs 11 residues. V was trimmed by 8 bases and J by 8 bases, leaving 12 bases between them. The CDR3: CASGRTSEAFF. The CDR3 nucleotides read TGTGCCAGCGGGCGGACAAGCGAAGCTTTCTTT.

The V gene is TRBV5-4, the J gene TRBJ1-4, with D unresolved. Trimming stripped 4 bases from V and 3 bases from J, with 7 bases between. Germline CDR1 SGHNT, CDR2 YYREEE (reference sequence). The CDR3 loop spans 13 amino acids. CDR3 sequence reads: CASSTDPNEKLFF. DNA of the CDR3: TGTGCCAGCAGCACGGACCCTAATGAAAAACTGTTTTTT.

The rearrangement joins TRBV21-1 to TRBJ1-1; TRBD1 is the table's D call, not checked against the DNA. TRBV21-1 is flagged as a pseudogene. The CDR3 length is 15 residues. The CDR3 region has the DNA TGTGCCAGCAGCCGAAGCTCCGGACAGAACACTGAAGCTTTCTTT. It is translated as CASSRSSGQNTEAFF.

The rearrangement joins TRBV9 to TRBJ1-6, with 7 nucleotides matching TRBD1. Germline CDR1 reads SGDLS; CDR2 reads YYNGEE. The CDR3 runs 18 residues. Losses at the gene ends were 3 bases for V and 7 bases for J; bases not matched to a gene: 16. The DNA for the CDR3 is TGTGCCAGCAGCGCACTTCGACAGGGCGGTGAGTGGAATTCACCCCTCCACTTT. Protein: CASSALRQGGEWNSPLHF. Using reference TRBV9 and TRBJ1-6 for the parts outside the CDR3, the full variable domain is DSGVTQTPKHLITATGQRVTLRCSPRSGDLSVYWYQQSLDQGLQFLIQYYNGEERAKGNILERFSAQQFPDLHSELNLSSLELGDSALYFCASSALRQGGEWNSPLHFGNGTRLTVT.

This chain uses TRBV3-1 (or the pseudogene TRBV3-2) with TRBJ1-1; a possible D gene is TRBD1 (5 bases). Trimming took off 4 bases at V and 5 bases at J, with 17 bases between the two ends. The CDR3 covers 15 residues. Germline assignment: CDR1 LGHDT and CDR2 YNNKEL (reference sequence). The DNA of the CDR3 is TGTGCCAGCAGCCCCCTGGGTGGGACTAAAACTGAAGCTTTCTTT. This gives the protein CASSPLGGTKTEAFF.

The V call is TRBV6-5, the J call TRBJ2-5; D is undetermined. Germline CDR1 MNHEY, CDR2 SVGAGI. Trimming removed 0 bases at V and 0 bases at J, with 11 bases between. The length of the CDR3 is 16 residues. The CDR3 reads CASSYSLPPNQETQYF. For the CDR3, the DNA is TGTGCCAGCAGTTACTCACTCCCCCCGAACCAAGAGACCCAGTACTTC.

The rearrangement joins TRBV19 to TRBJ1-5, with a weak D call TRBD1 (6 bases). Between the trimmed V and J ends, which lost 7 bases and 1 base, there was a span of 11 bases. This CDR3 comprises 14 residues. Germline V CDR1 and CDR2: LNHDA, SQIVND (reference sequence). The DNA of the CDR3 is TGTGCCAGTAAACTGCAGGGGAGCAATCAGCCCCAGCATTTT. Its protein product is CASKLQGSNQPQHF.

This clone was detected only once. The rearrangement joins TRBV6-1 to TRBJ1-6; D is unresolved. The CDR3 runs 13 residues. CDR1 and CDR2 from the germline V gene are MNHNS and SASEGT. Trimming stripped 1 base from V and 9 bases from J, with 7 bases between. CDR3 amino acids: CASSEVGVSPLHF. CDR3 coding DNA: TGTGCCAGCAGTGAAGTCGGGGTTTCACCCCTCCACTTT.

CDR3 nucleotides: TGTGCCAGTAGTTTCCGGGGGGAGCCCCAGCATTTT. Protein product: CASSFRGEPQHF. The chain is built from TRBV19 and TRBJ1-5, with a possible D match to TRBD1 (5 bases). Germline V gene sequence: CDR1 LNHDA, CDR2 SQIVND (reference sequence). The CDR3 is 12 residues long. Trimming cost V 5 bases and J 8 bases, with 10 bases left between them.

Only a few counts were recorded for this clone. The V and J genes are TRBV6-5 and TRBJ1-5; no clear D. Germline V CDR1 and CDR2: MNHEY, SVGAGI. The CDR3 totals 13 residues. Trimming removed 5 bases at V and 6 bases at J, with 11 bases between. Here the CDR3 DNA reads TGTGCCAGCAGTCACCAAGACATTCAGCCCCAGCATTTT. This gives the protein CASSHQDIQPQHF.

The rearrangement uses TRBV6-2 or TRBV6-3 and TRBJ1-1; 10 bases are a match to TRBD1. The CDR3 covers 15 residues. CDR1 and CDR2 (germline): MNHEY, SVGEGT. The V and J ends lost 2 bases and 5 bases, in that order; junction bases with no gene match: 5. The CDR3: CASSYGDRGRTEAFF. The CDR3, as DNA: TGTGCCAGCAGTTACGGAGACAGGGGGCGGACTGAAGCTTTCTTT.

The rearrangement links TRBV7-9 to TRBJ1-2; 8 bases are a match to TRBD1. The germline V gene encodes CDR1 SEHNR and CDR2 FQNEAQ (reference sequence). The ends lost 5 bases at V and 8 bases at J; junction bases unmatched: 4. This CDR3 spans 12 amino acids. CDR3 sequence (DNA): TGTGCCAGCAGCCCGGACAGGGTCGGCTACACCTTC. Its protein is CASSPDRVGYTF.

The chain employs TRBV4-1 and TRBJ1-6; D gene ambiguous. The CDR3 is 15 residues long. V was trimmed by 4 bases and J by 2 bases, leaving 9 bases between them. Germline CDR1 MGHRA, CDR2 YSYEKL. The CDR3 protein is CASSPAGAYNSPLHF. CDR3 coding DNA: TGCGCCAGCAGCCCAGCAGGTGCCTATAATTCACCCCTCCACTTT.

The genes are TRBV13 and TRBJ2-3; 8 bases map to TRBD2. The V segment lost 6 bases and the J segment 7 bases; nucleotides outside the gene matches: 9. The CDR3 runs to 14 residues. Per germline, CDR1 PRHDT and CDR2 FYEKMQ (reference sequence). CDR3 residues: CASRMTSEGYTQYF. The DNA of the CDR3 is TGTGCCAGCAGGATGACTAGCGAGGGGTATACGCAGTATTTT. Drawing the rest from reference TRBV13 and TRBJ2-3, the complete variable domain is AAGVIQSPRHLIKEKRETATLKCYPIPRHDTVYWYQQGPGQDPQFLISFYEKMQSDKGSIPDRFSAQQFSDYHSELNMSSLELGDSALYFCASRMTSEGYTQYFGPGTRLTVL.

This clone has more than one count but fewer than ten. The genes are TRBV2 and TRBJ2-1, with 8 bases fitting TRBD2. Trimming took 8 bases from V and 6 from J; bases not matched to a gene: 9. The CDR3 has 14 residues. Germline loops: CDR1 SNHLY, CDR2 FYNNEI. CDR3 sequence reads: CASARAGVANEQFF. The CDR3 nucleotides read TGTGCCAGCGCCCGAGCGGGAGTCGCCAATGAGCAGTTCTTC. Drawing the rest from reference TRBV2 and TRBJ2-1, the complete variable domain is EPEVTQTPSHQVTQMGQEVILRCVPISNHLYFYWYRQILGQKVEFLVSFYNNEISEKSEIFDDQFSVERPDGSNFTLKIRSTKLEDSAMYFCASARAGVANEQFFGPGTRLTVL.

The chain uses TRBV5-8 and TRBJ2-1; 11 bases align to TRBD2. CDR3 length equals 16 residues. V shed 4 bases, J shed 1 base, and the junction held 4 bases outside the gene matches. The germline V gene has CDR1 SGHTS and CDR2 YDEGEE. CDR3 DNA: TGTGCCAGCAGCCGGGGACTAGCGGCATCCTACAATGAGCAGTTCTTC. This codes for CASSRGLAASYNEQFF.

This clone was picked up one time. The chain recombines TRBV19 with TRBJ2-2, with D possibly being TRBD2 (6 bases). Germline V gene data show CDR1 as LNHDA and CDR2 as SQIVND (reference sequence). V lost 8 bases, J lost 4 bases, and 14 bases lay in between. The CDR3 is 14 residues long. The CDR3, as DNA: TGTGCCAGTCGGGGTAGCGGATCCACCGGGGAGCTGTTTTTT. It codes for CASRGSGSTGELFF.

This chain joins TRBV28 and TRBJ2-7; D is tentatively TRBD1 or TRBD2 (5 bases each). V lost 6 bases and J lost 3, with 12 bases in between. Germline assignment: CDR1 MDHEN and CDR2 SYDVKM. The CDR3 consists of 13 residues. CDR3 in DNA: TGTGCCAGCAGCCCGGGGCAGGGCTACGAGCAGTACTTC. Translated, it gives CASSPGQGYEQYF.